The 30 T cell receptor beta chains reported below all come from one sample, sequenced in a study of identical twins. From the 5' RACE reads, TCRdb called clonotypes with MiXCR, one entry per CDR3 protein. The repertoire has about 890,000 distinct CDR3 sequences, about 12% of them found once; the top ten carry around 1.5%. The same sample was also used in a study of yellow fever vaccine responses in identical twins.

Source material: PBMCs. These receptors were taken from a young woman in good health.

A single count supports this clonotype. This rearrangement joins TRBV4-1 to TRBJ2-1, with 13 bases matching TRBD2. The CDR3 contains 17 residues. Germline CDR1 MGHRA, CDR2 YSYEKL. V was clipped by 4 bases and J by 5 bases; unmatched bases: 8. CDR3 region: CASSLGLAGVVNNEQFF. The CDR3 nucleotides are TGCGCCAGCAGCCTCGGACTAGCGGGAGTTGTCAACAATGAGCAGTTCTTC.

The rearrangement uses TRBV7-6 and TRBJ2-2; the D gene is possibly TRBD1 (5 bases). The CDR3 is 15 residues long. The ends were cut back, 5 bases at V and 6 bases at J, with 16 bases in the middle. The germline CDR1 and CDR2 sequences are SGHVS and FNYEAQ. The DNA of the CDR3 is TGTGCCAGCAGCCCTGCAGGGATGGGTCCCGGGGAGCTGTTTTTT. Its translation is CASSPAGMGPGELFF.

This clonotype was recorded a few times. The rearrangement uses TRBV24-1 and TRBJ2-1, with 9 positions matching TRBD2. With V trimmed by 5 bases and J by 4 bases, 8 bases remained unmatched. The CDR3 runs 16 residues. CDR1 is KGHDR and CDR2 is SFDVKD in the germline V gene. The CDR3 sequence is CATSVSGRGGYNEQFF. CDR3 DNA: TGTGCCACCAGTGTTAGCGGGAGAGGGGGGTACAATGAGCAGTTCTTC.

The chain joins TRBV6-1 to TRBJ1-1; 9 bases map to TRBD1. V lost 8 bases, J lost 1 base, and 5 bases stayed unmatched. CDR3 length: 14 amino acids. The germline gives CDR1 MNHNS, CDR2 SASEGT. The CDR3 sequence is CASGDRVGNTEAFF. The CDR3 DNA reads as TGTGCCAGCGGGGACAGGGTAGGGAACACTGAAGCTTTCTTT.

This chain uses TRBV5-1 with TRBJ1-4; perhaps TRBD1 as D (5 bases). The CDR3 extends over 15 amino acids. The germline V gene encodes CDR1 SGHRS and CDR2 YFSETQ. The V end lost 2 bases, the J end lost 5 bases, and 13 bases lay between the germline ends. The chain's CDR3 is CASSLGDRRNEKLFF. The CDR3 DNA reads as TGCGCCAGCAGCTTAGGGGATCGGCGAAATGAAAAACTGTTTTTT.

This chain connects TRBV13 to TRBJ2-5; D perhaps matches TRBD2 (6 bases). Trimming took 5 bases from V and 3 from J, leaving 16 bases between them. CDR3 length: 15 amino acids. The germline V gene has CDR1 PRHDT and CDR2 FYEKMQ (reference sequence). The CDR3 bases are TGTGCCAGCAGCGTGAAGGGACTTAGAGAAGAGACCCAGTACTTC. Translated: CASSVKGLREETQYF.

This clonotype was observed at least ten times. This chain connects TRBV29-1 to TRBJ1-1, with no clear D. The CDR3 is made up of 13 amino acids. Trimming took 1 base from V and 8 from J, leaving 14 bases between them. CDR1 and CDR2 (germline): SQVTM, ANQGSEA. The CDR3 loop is CSVEGTLSREAFF. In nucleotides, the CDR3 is TGCAGCGTTGAAGGGACCTTGAGTAGAGAAGCTTTCTTT.

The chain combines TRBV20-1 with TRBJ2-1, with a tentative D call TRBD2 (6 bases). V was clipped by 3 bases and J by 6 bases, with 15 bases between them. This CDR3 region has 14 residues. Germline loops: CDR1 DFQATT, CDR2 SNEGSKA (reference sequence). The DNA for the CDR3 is TGCAGTGCTAGTCAGGAGGGGCGGTTCAATGAGCAGTTCTTC. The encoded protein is CSASQEGRFNEQFF.

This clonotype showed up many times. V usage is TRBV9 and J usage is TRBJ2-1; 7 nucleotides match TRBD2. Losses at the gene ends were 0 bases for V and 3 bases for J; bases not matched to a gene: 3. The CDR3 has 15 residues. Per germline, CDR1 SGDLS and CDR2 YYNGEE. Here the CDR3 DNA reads TGTGCCAGCAGCGTAGGGGTAGCGGGCTACAATGAGCAGTTCTTC. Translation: CASSVGVAGYNEQFF.

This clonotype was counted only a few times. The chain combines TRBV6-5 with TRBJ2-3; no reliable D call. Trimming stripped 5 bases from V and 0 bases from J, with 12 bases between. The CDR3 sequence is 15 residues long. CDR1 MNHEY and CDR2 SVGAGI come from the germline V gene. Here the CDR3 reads CASSVLQLSTDTQYF. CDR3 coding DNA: TGTGCCAGCAGTGTACTACAGTTGAGCACAGATACGCAGTATTTT.

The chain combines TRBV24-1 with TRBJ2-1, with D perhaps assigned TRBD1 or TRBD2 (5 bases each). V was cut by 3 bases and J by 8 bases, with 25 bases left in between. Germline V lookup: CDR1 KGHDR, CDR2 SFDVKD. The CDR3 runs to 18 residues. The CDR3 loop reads CATSDTPKQDWVSYEQFF. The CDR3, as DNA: TGTGCCACCAGTGATACACCCAAACAGGACTGGGTTAGCTATGAGCAGTTCTTC.

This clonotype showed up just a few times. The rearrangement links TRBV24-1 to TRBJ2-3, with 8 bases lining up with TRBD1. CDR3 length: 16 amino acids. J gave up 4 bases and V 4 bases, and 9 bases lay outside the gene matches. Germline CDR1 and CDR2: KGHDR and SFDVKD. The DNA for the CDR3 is TGTGCCACCAGTGAAACCGGACAGGGATCTCCAGATACGCAGTATTTT. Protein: CATSETGQGSPDTQYF.

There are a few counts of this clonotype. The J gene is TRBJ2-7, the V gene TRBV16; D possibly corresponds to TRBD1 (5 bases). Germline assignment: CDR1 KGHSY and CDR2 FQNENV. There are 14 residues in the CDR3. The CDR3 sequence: CASSDLQVPYERYV. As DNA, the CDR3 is TGTGCCAGCAGCGATCTACAGGTGCCCTACGAGCGGTACGTC.

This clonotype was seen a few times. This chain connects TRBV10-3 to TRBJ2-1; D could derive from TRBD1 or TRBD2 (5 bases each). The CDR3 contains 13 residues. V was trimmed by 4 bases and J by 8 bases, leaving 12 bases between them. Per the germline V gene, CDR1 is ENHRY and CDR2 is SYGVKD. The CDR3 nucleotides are TGTGCCATCAGTGGCCTTAGAGGGGATGAGCAGTTCTTC. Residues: CAISGLRGDEQFF.

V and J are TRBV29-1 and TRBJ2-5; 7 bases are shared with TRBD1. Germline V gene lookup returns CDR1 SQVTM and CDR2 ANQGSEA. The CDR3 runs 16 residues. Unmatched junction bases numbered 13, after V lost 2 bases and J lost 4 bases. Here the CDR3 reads CSVETPRQGVLETQYF. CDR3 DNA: TGCAGCGTTGAAACCCCGAGACAGGGAGTTTTAGAGACCCAGTACTTC. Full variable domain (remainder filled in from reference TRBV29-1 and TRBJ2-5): SAVISQKPSRDICQRGTSLTIQCQVDSQVTMMFWYRQQPGQSLTLIATANQGSEATYESGFVIDKFPISRPNLTFSTLTVSNMSPEDSSIYLCSVETPRQGVLETQYFGPGTRLLVL.

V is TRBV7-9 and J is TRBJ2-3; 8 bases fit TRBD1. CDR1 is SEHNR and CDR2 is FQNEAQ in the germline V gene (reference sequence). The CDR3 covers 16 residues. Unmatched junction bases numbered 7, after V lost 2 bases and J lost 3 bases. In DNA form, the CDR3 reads TGTGCCAGCAGCTTATCCACCAGACAGGGGACAGATACGCAGTATTTT. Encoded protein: CASSLSTRQGTDTQYF.

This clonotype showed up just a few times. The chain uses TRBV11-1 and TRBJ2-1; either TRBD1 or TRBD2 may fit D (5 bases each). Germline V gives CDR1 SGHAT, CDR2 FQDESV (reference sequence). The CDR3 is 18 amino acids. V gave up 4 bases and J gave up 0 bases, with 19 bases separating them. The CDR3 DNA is TGTGCCAGCAGCTCCCCCCCCCCAGGGACGAGCTCCTACAATGAGCAGTTCTTC. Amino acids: CASSSPPPGTSSYNEQFF.

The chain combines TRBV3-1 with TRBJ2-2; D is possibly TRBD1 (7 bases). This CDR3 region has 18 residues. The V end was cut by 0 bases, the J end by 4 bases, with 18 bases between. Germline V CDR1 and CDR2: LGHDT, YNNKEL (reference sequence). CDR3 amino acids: CASSQDRDFDRATGELFF. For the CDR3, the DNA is TGTGCCAGCAGCCAAGATAGGGACTTCGACAGGGCCACCGGGGAGCTGTTTTTT.

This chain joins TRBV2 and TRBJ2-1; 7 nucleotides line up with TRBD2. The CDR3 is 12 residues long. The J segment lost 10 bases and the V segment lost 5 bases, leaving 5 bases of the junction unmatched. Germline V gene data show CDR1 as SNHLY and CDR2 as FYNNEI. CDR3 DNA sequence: TGTGCCAGCAGTTTTGTCGGGAGGGAGCAGTTCTTC. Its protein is CASSFVGREQFF.

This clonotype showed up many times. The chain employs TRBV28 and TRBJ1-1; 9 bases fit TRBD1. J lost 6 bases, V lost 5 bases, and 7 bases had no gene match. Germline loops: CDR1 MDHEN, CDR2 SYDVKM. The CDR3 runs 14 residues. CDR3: CASSRNRGRAEAFF. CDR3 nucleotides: TGTGCCAGCAGTCGAAACAGGGGGCGCGCTGAAGCTTTCTTT. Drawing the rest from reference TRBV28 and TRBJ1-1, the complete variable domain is DVKVTQSSRYLVKRTGEKVFLECVQDMDHENMFWYRQDPGLGLRLIYFSYDVKMKEKGDIPEGYSVSREKKERFSLILESASTNQTSMYLCASSRNRGRAEAFFGQGTRLTVV.

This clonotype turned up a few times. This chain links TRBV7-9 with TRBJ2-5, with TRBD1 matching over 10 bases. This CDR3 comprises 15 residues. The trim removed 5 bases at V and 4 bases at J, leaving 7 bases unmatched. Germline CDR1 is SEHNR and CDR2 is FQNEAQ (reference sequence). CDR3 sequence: CASSKGTGEGETQYF. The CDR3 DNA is TGTGCCAGCAGCAAAGGGACAGGGGAAGGAGAGACCCAGTACTTC.

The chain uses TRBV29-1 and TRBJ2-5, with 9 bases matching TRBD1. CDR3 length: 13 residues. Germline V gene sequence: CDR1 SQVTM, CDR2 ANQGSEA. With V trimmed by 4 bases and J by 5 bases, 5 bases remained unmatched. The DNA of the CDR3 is TGCAGCGTTGGGAGGACAGGGGCGGAGACCCAGTACTTC. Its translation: CSVGRTGAETQYF.

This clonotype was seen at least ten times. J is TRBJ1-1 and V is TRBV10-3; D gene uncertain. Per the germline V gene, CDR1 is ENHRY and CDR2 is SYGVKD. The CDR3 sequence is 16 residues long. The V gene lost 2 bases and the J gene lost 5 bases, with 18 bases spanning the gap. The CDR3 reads CAISEPDRTRETEAFF. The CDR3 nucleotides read TGTGCCATCAGTGAGCCTGACCGAACCCGCGAGACTGAAGCTTTCTTT.

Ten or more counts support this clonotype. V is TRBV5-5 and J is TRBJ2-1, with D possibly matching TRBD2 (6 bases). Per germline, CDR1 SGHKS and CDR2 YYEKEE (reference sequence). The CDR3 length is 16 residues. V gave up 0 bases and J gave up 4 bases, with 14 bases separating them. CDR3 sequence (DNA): TGTGCCAGCAGCTTGGAAGTGCGGGGATTTTACAATGAGCAGTTCTTC. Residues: CASSLEVRGFYNEQFF.

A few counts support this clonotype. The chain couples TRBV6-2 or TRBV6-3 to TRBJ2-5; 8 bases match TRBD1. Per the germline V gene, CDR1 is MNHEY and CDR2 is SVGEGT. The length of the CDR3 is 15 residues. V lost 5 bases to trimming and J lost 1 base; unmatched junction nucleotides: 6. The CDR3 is CASSGQGSSQETQYF. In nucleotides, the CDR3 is TGTGCCAGCAGTGGACAGGGCAGTTCCCAAGAGACCCAGTACTTC.

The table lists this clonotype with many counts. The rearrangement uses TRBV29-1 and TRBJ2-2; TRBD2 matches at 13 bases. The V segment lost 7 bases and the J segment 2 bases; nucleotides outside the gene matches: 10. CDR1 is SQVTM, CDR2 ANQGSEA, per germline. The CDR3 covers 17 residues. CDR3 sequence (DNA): TGCAGCGCCTGCCGACTAGCGGGGGGTCCAAACACCGGGGAGCTGTTTTTT. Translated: CSACRLAGGPNTGELFF.

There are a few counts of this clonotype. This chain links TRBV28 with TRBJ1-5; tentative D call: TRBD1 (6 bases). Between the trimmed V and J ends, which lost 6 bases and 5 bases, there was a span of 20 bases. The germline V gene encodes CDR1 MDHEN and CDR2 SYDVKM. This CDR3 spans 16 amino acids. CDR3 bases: TGTGCCAGCAGCCCACGGTATAGGGGGAAGGATCAGCCCCAGCATTTT. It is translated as CASSPRYRGKDQPQHF. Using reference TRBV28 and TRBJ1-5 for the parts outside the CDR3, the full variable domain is DVKVTQSSRYLVKRTGEKVFLECVQDMDHENMFWYRQDPGLGLRLIYFSYDVKMKEKGDIPEGYSVSREKKERFSLILESASTNQTSMYLCASSPRYRGKDQPQHFGDGTRLSIL.

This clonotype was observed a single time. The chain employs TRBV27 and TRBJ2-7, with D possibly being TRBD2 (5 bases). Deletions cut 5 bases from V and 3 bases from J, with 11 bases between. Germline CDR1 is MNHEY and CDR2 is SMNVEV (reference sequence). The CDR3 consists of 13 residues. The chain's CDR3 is CASSPRADYEQYF. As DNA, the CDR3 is TGTGCCAGCAGTCCGAGGGCCGACTACGAGCAGTACTTC.

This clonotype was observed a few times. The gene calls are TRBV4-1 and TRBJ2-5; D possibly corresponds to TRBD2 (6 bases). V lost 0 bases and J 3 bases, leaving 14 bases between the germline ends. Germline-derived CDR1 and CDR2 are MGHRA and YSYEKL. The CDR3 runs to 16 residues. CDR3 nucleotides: TGCGCCAGCAGCCAAGATCCGGGCTTAGCGGAAGAGACCCAGTACTTC. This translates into CASSQDPGLAEETQYF.

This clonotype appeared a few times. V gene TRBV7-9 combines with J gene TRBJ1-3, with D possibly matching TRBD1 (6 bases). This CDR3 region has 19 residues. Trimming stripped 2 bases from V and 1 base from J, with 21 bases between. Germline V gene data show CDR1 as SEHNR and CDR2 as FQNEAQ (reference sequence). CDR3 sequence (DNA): TGTGCCAGCAGCTTAAGGCCGTTAGGACAGCCCACGTCTGGAAACACCATATATTTT. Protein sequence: CASSLRPLGQPTSGNTIYF.